A selection of T cell receptor beta chains follows, all from one sample in a study of T cells in Graves' hyperthyroidism and ophthalmopathy. One entry per CDR3 protein results from TCRdb running MiXCR on the multiplex PCR reads. The table includes around 600,000 distinct CDR3 sequences, 13% to 15% detected once. Sequenced sample: blood. The origin of the receptors is a woman under 30 with Graves' ophthalmopathy. Each CDR3 is given without its conserved first and last residue. Each record gives: V gene, clone size, CDR3 protein. Only part of the rows carry a size: once, few, many, or a class if the clone is expanded.

v_call: TRBV11-3; clone_size: many; cdr3_aa: ASSQYTGELF
v_call: TRBV6-1; clone_size: -; cdr3_aa: ASKPGQAYGYT
v_call: TRBV30; clone_size: many; cdr3_aa: AWRTGDYKQY
v_call: TRBV12-3/TRBV12-4; clone_size: many; cdr3_aa: ASSVLVSYEQY
v_call: TRBV7-2; clone_size: many; cdr3_aa: ASSFPLGAGGTDEQF
v_call: TRBV12-3/TRBV12-4; clone_size: many; cdr3_aa: ASSLEGRYNEQF
v_call: TRBV7-7; clone_size: -; cdr3_aa: ASSLVPVLTGTSGKYTGELF
v_call: TRBV18; clone_size: -; cdr3_aa: ASSPDRDLEQF
v_call: TRBV5-1; clone_size: many; cdr3_aa: ASSLDITEAF
v_call: TRBV6-9; clone_size: -; cdr3_aa: ASSYALPTPGGDEQF
v_call: TRBV7-3; clone_size: many; cdr3_aa: ASSPGATRTGELF
v_call: TRBV28; clone_size: many; cdr3_aa: ASSALWPGQGIHYGYT
v_call: TRBV10-3; clone_size: -; cdr3_aa: AISAQSSGNTIY
v_call: TRBV28; clone_size: many; cdr3_aa: ASSLNRDRAHEQY
v_call: TRBV27; clone_size: -; cdr3_aa: ASSPGLAYYNEQF
v_call: TRBV10-2; clone_size: few; cdr3_aa: ATALVEAGELF
v_call: TRBV4-3; clone_size: few; cdr3_aa: ASSQDLSGYEQY
v_call: TRBV3-1; clone_size: many; cdr3_aa: ASSQGTSTNSPLH
v_call: TRBV4-1; clone_size: -; cdr3_aa: ASSLHGQAGSNQPQH
v_call: TRBV7-9; clone_size: many; cdr3_aa: ASSSRLFQPHNEQF
v_call: TRBV7-6; clone_size: many; cdr3_aa: ASSIPSGQGVDEQF
v_call: TRBV28; clone_size: many; cdr3_aa: ASSYPSGRSSYEQY
v_call: TRBV28; clone_size: many; cdr3_aa: ASKEDRGGGQPQH